This T cell receptor (beta chain) was identified in a study of response to subunit inactivated influenza vaccine (dated by TCRdb to the late 2010s). Looking at the study overall: The study used deep quantitative T cell receptor repertoire profiling to track responses to a trivalent subunit inactivated influenza vaccine. Results and caveats for the whole study, not just this receptor: The authors proposed that each seasonal influenza vaccination may bring in only a limited number of new T cells.

Receptors were amplified or captured by RT-PCR. The run used an Illumina HiSeq 2500. Using fastp trimming at Q25 and MiXCR clonotype assembly, TCRdb reanalyzed the public sequencing data and kept in-frame beta chains. All rows with the same CDR3 protein become a single entry with the most common DNA and genes. This sample lists hundreds of thousands of distinct CDR3 sequences; 15% to 20% were detected once. The ten most abundant clones make up less than 4% of the sample. This clonotype has more than one count but fewer than ten. There is no known antigen for this receptor. No base quality values were provided; no much bigger clone lies one nucleotide off. The CDR3 contains 15 residues, cysteine and phenylalanine counted. CDR3 DNA only is kept here, 45 bases in frame from base 1. V lost 6 bases and J lost 5 bases, and the count of bases not matched to a germline gene is 13. Based on the germline V gene (reference sequence), the CDR1 and CDR2 sequences are DFQATT and SNEGSKA.

The clonotype comes from a man between 50 and 69 years old who received an inactivated influenza vaccine. Donor details come from another sample of the same person, matched by shared clones. The receptor chain draws on TRBV20-1 and TRBJ2-5; a stretch of 9 junction bases matches TRBD2. Sequences were derived from CD4+ T cells sorted from PBMCs, sampled around 25 months after vaccination. The CDR3 loop reads CSADRPLAGRETQYF. The DNA reads as follows: TGCAGTGCGGATCGCCCCCTAGCGGGAAGGGAGACCCAGTACTTC.